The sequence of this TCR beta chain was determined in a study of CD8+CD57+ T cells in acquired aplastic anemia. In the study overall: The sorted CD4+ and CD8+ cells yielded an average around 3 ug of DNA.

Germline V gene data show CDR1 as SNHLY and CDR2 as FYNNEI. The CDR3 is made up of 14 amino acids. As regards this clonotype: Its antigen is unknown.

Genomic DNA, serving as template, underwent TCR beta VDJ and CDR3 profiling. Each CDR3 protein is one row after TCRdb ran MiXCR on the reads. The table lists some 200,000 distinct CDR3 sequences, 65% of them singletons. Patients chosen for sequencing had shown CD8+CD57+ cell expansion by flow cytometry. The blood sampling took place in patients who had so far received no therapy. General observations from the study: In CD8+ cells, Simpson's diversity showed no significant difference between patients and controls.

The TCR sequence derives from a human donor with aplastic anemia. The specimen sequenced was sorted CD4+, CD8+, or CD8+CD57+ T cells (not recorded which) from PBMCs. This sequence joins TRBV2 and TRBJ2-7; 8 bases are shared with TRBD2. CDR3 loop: CALRRGDGPYEQYF. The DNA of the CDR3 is TGTGCTTTACGGCGGGGGGACGGCCCCTACGAGCAGTACTTC.